This T cell receptor beta chain was documented in a study of identical twins. Whole-study findings and limits: Models predicted too little out-of-frame TCR alpha sharing in monozygotic twins.

This clonotype has a handful of counts. The target antigen is unknown. Each CDR3 protein is one row after TCRdb ran MiXCR on the 5' RACE reads. In the table there are some 900,000 distinct CDR3 sequences, 9% to 15% of which are singletons. Germline V CDR1 and CDR2: ENHRY, SYGVKD. The V gene lost 3 bases and the J gene lost 5 bases, with 13 bases spanning the gap. The CDR3 runs to 14 residues. The same sample was also studied in work on yellow fever vaccine responses in identical twins.

The V and J genes are TRBV10-3 and TRBJ1-2; TRBD1 is a possible D gene (6 bases). This TCR was recovered from a woman aged 18-29 years in good health. Sequencing used PBMCs. The CDR3 here is CAISDQRTAYGYTF. The CDR3 DNA sequence: TGTGCCATCAGTGACCAAAGGACAGCTTATGGCTACACCTTC.